The 28 T cell receptor beta chains below were found in one sample sequenced in a study of blood T cell repertoires in COVID-19. Produced via immunoSEQ multiplex PCR; TCRdb's table is partial and in-frame only. Among fewer than 300,000 clones listed, approximately 85% were seen once. The sample was peripheral blood. These receptors were obtained from a man in his fifties with active or convalescent COVID-19.

The rearrangement uses TRBV5-6 and TRBJ2-7; D gene ambiguous. The CDR3 is made up of 13 amino acids. From germline, CDR1 is SGHDT and CDR2 YYEEEE. Trimming removed 0 bases from V and 2 bases from J, with 6 bases in between. The CDR3 sequence is CASSLAVAYEQYF. CDR3 DNA sequence: TGTGCCAGCAGCTTGGCGGTAGCCTACGAGCAGTACTTC. Looking up the rest from reference TRBV5-6 and TRBJ2-7 gives the full variable domain: DAGVTQSPTHLIKTRGQQVTLRCSPKSGHDTVSWYQQALGQGPQFIFQYYEEEERQRGNFPDRFSGHQFPNYSSELNVNALLLGDSALYLCASSLAVAYEQYFGPGTRLTVT.

This clone was counted a single time. The chain links TRBV29-1 to TRBJ1-2, with D possibly TRBD1 on 5 matching bases. This CDR3 spans 13 amino acids. Trimming stripped 3 bases from V and 8 bases from J, with 16 bases between. CDR1 and CDR2 from the germline V gene are SQVTM and ANQGSEA. CDR3 sequence: CSVEGGPRRGYTF. DNA of the CDR3: TGCAGCGTTGAGGGGGGACCCCGGCGGGGCTACACCTTC.

In its sample, this clone was seen once. The J gene is TRBJ1-2, the V gene TRBV27; D perhaps matches TRBD1 (6 bases). V lost 5 bases to trimming and J lost 8 bases, with 12 bases between them. In germline, CDR1 is MNHEY, CDR2 SMNVEV (reference sequence). The CDR3 runs to 12 residues. In nucleotides, the CDR3 is TGTGCCAGCAGTGCTACAGGGTTGGGCTACACCTTC. Amino acid sequence: CASSATGLGYTF.

This chain uses TRBV20-1 with TRBJ2-1; no clear D. CDR3 length: 13 residues. Germline V lookup: CDR1 DFQATT, CDR2 SNEGSKA (reference sequence). Trimming took 3 bases from V and 0 from J, leaving 6 bases between them. CDR3 sequence (DNA): TGCAGTGCTAGTGATCTCTCCTACAATGAGCAGTTCTTC. This encodes CSASDLSYNEQFF.

The chain uses TRBV9 and TRBJ2-1, with D possibly TRBD2 on 5 matching bases. The CDR3 has 13 amino acids. The V end lost 4 bases, the J end lost 8 bases, and 13 bases lay between the germline ends. CDR1 and CDR2 (germline): SGDLS, YYNGEE. This CDR3 is CASSPAGRDEQFF. The CDR3 DNA follows: TGTGCCAGCAGCCCTGCGGGTAGGGATGAGCAGTTCTTC.

The chain has TRBV6-2 or TRBV6-3 and TRBJ2-7; D gene unclear. The CDR3 extends over 14 amino acids. V dropped 5 bases and J dropped 2 bases, with 13 bases sitting between them. Germline loops: CDR1 MNHEY, CDR2 SVGEGT. CDR3 region: CASSPGHTTYEQYF. Here the CDR3 DNA reads TGTGCCAGCAGTCCAGGTCATACAACCTACGAGCAGTACTTC.

The V and J genes are TRBV7-5 and TRBJ2-7; TRBD2 is the table's D call and was not checked against the DNA. TRBV7-5 is annotated as a pseudogene. The CDR3 totals 19 residues. The CDR3 DNA is TGTGTCAGAAGCTTAAGAATAGCAGGTGGGAGTCTGACCAACTACGAGCAGTACTTC. Encoded protein: CVRSLRIAGGSLTNYEQYF.

This clone is a singleton in its sample. This chain joins TRBV5-8 and TRBJ2-5, with 7 positions matching TRBD1. The CDR3 has 17 amino acids. V shed 0 bases and J 5 bases; nucleotides not matched to a gene: 13. Germline-derived CDR1 and CDR2 are SGHTS and YDEGEE. Here the CDR3 reads CASSLGQGPTLGETQYF. CDR3 in DNA: TGTGCCAGCAGCTTGGGACAGGGACCCACCCTGGGTGAGACCCAGTACTTC.

This chain joins TRBV6-5 and TRBJ2-7; TRBD2 is a possible D gene (6 bases). Germline CDR1 reads MNHEY; CDR2 reads SVGAGI. The CDR3 loop spans 13 amino acids. Trimming pared 2 bases from V and 4 bases from J, leaving 9 bases between. CDR3 sequence reads: CASSYAGPYEQYF. The CDR3 nucleotides read TGTGCCAGCAGTTACGCGGGACCATACGAGCAGTACTTC.

This clone was detected a few times. The genes are TRBV2 and TRBJ2-1; D uncertain. The CDR3 is 11 amino acids. CDR1 and CDR2 (germline): SNHLY, FYNNEI. Trimming cost V 9 bases and J 4 bases, with 7 bases left between them. The CDR3 coding sequence is TGTGCCAGTCAACTGTACAATGAGCAGTTCTTC. Its translation is CASQLYNEQFF.

The V gene is TRBV29-1, the J gene TRBJ2-5; TRBD1 matches 8 bases. This CDR3 region has 14 residues. Trimming at V came to 7 bases and at J to 1 base, leaving 8 bases not matched to a gene. Looked up from germline, CDR1 is SQVTM and CDR2 is ANQGSEA. CDR3 residues: CSARPGTGQETQYF. CDR3 DNA: TGCAGCGCCCGACCCGGGACAGGCCAAGAGACCCAGTACTTC.

V gene TRBV6-5 combines with J gene TRBJ2-7; TRBD2 agrees at 7 bases. The germline V gene has CDR1 MNHEY and CDR2 SVGAGI. The CDR3 covers 15 residues. V was pared by 8 bases and J by 2 bases, with 12 bases of the junction left unmatched. The DNA of the CDR3 is TGTGCCAGCTCTAATTGGGGGAGGGCCCCCTACGAGCAGTACTTC. It encodes CASSNWGRAPYEQYF.

The rearrangement uses TRBV5-6 and TRBJ1-1, with a tentative D call TRBD1 (6 bases). CDR1 SGHDT and CDR2 YYEEEE come from the germline V gene. The CDR3 sequence is 15 residues long. V gave up 4 bases and J gave up 0 bases, with 13 bases separating them. This CDR3 is CASSRDTLLNTEAFF. The DNA for the CDR3 is TGTGCCAGCAGCAGGGACACCTTATTGAACACTGAAGCTTTCTTT. The whole variable domain, remainder taken from reference TRBV5-6 and TRBJ1-1, is DAGVTQSPTHLIKTRGQQVTLRCSPKSGHDTVSWYQQALGQGPQFIFQYYEEEERQRGNFPDRFSGHQFPNYSSELNVNALLLGDSALYLCASSRDTLLNTEAFFGQGTRLTVV.

This sequence joins TRBV7-6 and TRBJ1-1; 8 positions match TRBD1. The germline V gene encodes CDR1 SGHVS and CDR2 FNYEAQ. The CDR3 extends over 18 amino acids. The V gene end was trimmed by 4 bases and the J gene end by 4 bases; junction bases not matched to a gene: 17. For the CDR3, the DNA is TGTGCCAGCAGCTCCCGACAGGGGCCCGGATATCGGTTCACTGAAGCTTTCTTT. Protein sequence: CASSSRQGPGYRFTEAFF.

The gene calls are TRBV6-1 and TRBJ2-7, with no clear D. Trimming removed 0 bases at V and 5 bases at J, with 8 bases between. This CDR3 is built from 13 residues. CDR1 MNHNS and CDR2 SASEGT come from the germline V gene. This CDR3 reads CASSEASMNEQYF. The CDR3 DNA reads TGTGCCAGCAGTGAAGCATCTATGAACGAGCAGTACTTC.

The chain employs TRBV24-1 and TRBJ1-1; TRBD1 agrees at 7 bases. The CDR3 runs to 13 residues. Trimming cost V 12 bases and J 6 bases; bases outside gene matches: 12. From germline, CDR1 is KGHDR and CDR2 SFDVKD. DNA of the CDR3: TGTGCCGCCATCGACAGGGTCATCGCTGAAGCTTTCTTT. This codes for CAAIDRVIAEAFF.

The chain links TRBV19 to TRBJ1-5; D ambiguous. V dropped 6 bases and J dropped 7 bases, with 13 bases sitting between them. The CDR3 loop spans 13 amino acids. Germline CDR1 and CDR2: LNHDA and SQIVND (reference sequence). CDR3 residues: CASSVGEGQPQHF. The DNA of the CDR3 is TGTGCCAGTAGCGTCGGGGAGGGACAGCCCCAGCATTTT.

The J gene is TRBJ2-7, the V gene TRBV2; 8 bases map to TRBD2. Germline assignment: CDR1 SNHLY and CDR2 FYNNEI. After removal of 8 bases from V and 2 bases from J, the junction contained 2 bases not matched to a gene. The CDR3 covers 12 residues. CDR3 loop: CASREGPYEQYF. DNA for the CDR3: TGTGCCAGCCGGGAGGGCCCCTACGAGCAGTACTTC.

The V gene is TRBV11-2, the J gene TRBJ2-1; 14 nucleotides align to TRBD2. Germline loops: CDR1 SGHAT, CDR2 FQNNGV. Losses at the gene ends were 5 bases for V and 4 bases for J; bases not matched to a gene: 7. CDR3 size: 17 residues. This chain's CDR3 is CASSIRLAGGGYNEQFF. The CDR3 DNA follows: TGTGCCAGCAGCATCAGACTAGCGGGAGGGGGATACAATGAGCAGTTCTTC.

The CDR3: CASSLAQGACNQPQHF. The CDR3 bases are TGTGCCAGCAGCTTAGCCCAGGGGGCGTGCAATCAGCCCCAGCATTTT. The chain couples TRBV11-2 to TRBJ1-5; 8 nucleotides align to TRBD1. The V segment lost 1 base and the J segment 2 bases; nucleotides outside the gene matches: 4. This CDR3 has 16 amino acids. From germline, CDR1 is SGHAT and CDR2 FQNNGV.

The chain recombines TRBV28 with TRBJ1-2; 8 bases match TRBD1. CDR1 is MDHEN and CDR2 is SYDVKM in the germline V gene. The CDR3 has 15 residues. V dropped 5 bases and J dropped 3; count of bases not matched to a gene: 8. The CDR3 loop reads CASSAPGTGYYGYTF. CDR3 in DNA: TGTGCCAGCAGTGCCCCCGGGACAGGCTACTATGGCTACACCTTC.

The chain couples TRBV7-6 to TRBJ1-3, with 7 positions matching TRBD1. Trimming took 2 bases from V and 8 from J; bases not matched to a gene: 9. The germline V gene encodes CDR1 SGHVS and CDR2 FNYEAQ. The CDR3 is made up of 15 amino acids. The CDR3 DNA reads as TGTGCCAGCAGCTTAAGGGACAGCCTAATTGACACCATATATTTT. It is translated as CASSLRDSLIDTIYF.

The CDR3 bases are TGTGCCTGGAACCTTTACTTAGCGGGGCAAGAGGGGGGCACAGATACGCAGTATTTT. This gives the protein CAWNLYLAGQEGGTDTQYF. V usage is TRBV30 and J usage is TRBJ2-3, with 8 bases matching TRBD2. The CDR3 extends over 19 amino acids. V gave up 4 bases and J gave up 1 base; unmatched junction bases: 19. Germline V CDR1 and CDR2: GTSNPN, SVGIG (reference sequence). The full variable domain, its missing parts supplied by reference TRBV30 and TRBJ2-3, is SQTIHQWPATLVQPVGSPLSLECTVEGTSNPNLYWYRQAAGRGLQLLFYSVGIGQISSEVPQNLSASRPQDRQFILSSKKLLLSDSGFYLCAWNLYLAGQEGGTDTQYFGPGTRLTVL.

A single count supports this clone. The CDR3 sequence: CASSPWGRGGEKLFF. The CDR3 DNA sequence: TGTGCCAGCAGCCCGTGGGGCAGGGGTGGCGAAAAACTGTTTTTT. The chain uses TRBV11-2 and TRBJ1-4; perhaps TRBD1 as D (6 bases). Germline V CDR1 and CDR2: SGHAT, FQNNGV. V was shortened by 5 bases and J by 8 bases, with 18 bases between the two germline ends. This CDR3 is 15 amino acids long.

Here the CDR3 DNA reads TGTGCCATCAGTGGCGGGGAGAGCTCCTACAATGAGCAGTTCTTC. Translated: CAISGGESSYNEQFF. This chain joins TRBV10-3 and TRBJ2-1, with a possible D match to TRBD2 (6 bases). V lost 4 bases, J lost 0 bases, and 10 bases lay in between. The CDR3 extends over 15 amino acids. Germline V lookup: CDR1 ENHRY, CDR2 SYGVKD.

The chain links TRBV2 to TRBJ2-3; 7 bases are a match to TRBD2. The V gene's germline CDR1 is SNHLY and CDR2 FYNNEI. V trimming: 5 bases; J trimming: 4 bases; junction bases outside the gene matches: 6. The CDR3 extends over 14 amino acids. This chain's CDR3 is CASSTSGIPDTQYF. For the CDR3, the DNA is TGTGCCAGCAGTACGAGCGGGATACCAGATACGCAGTATTTT. Variable domain in full (rest from reference TRBV2 and TRBJ2-3): EPEVTQTPSHQVTQMGQEVILRCVPISNHLYFYWYRQILGQKVEFLVSFYNNEISEKSEIFDDQFSVERPDGSNFTLKIRSTKLEDSAMYFCASSTSGIPDTQYFGPGTRLTVL.

V and J are TRBV30 and TRBJ2-3; 12 positions agree with TRBD2. The germline V gene has CDR1 GTSNPN and CDR2 SVGIG (reference sequence). The ends lost 5 bases at V and 8 bases at J; junction bases unmatched: 8. This CDR3 contains 14 residues. Written as DNA, the CDR3 is TGTGCCTGGGGACTAGCGGGACTAGTTGGTACGCAGTATTTT. Protein product: CAWGLAGLVGTQYF.

The V and J genes are TRBV5-1 and TRBJ2-3; 9 nucleotides line up with TRBD1. The CDR3 runs to 17 residues. V lost 3 bases and J lost 4; bases outside the gene matches: 12. The germline V gene encodes CDR1 SGHRS and CDR2 YFSETQ. CDR3 DNA sequence: TGCGCCAGCAGCTATGGAGTGGGACAGGGCAATCCAGATACGCAGTATTTT. It encodes CASSYGVGQGNPDTQYF.